This T cell receptor (beta chain) was retrieved from a study of tumor and adjacent non-tumor tissue in lung cancer. Findings and caveats of the study: Tumor tissue had significantly higher TCR diversity than normal lung.

The CDR3 contains 14 residues. CDR1 is ENHRY, CDR2 SYGVKD, per germline. A modified ARM-PCR protocol with three rounds of nested PCR amplified TCRbeta. Each CDR3 protein gets one entry after TCRdb re-called the multiplex PCR reads with MiXCR. Of about 100,000 distinct CDR3 sequences in the sample, 50% to 70% were seen once. A remark on this clonotype: Its matching antigen is unknown. An end of the junction does not agree with germline; a read error may underlie this.

The template was RNA from unsorted bulk tissue. Distant lung tissue was collected more than 3 cm away from the tumor edge. The origin of this receptor is a man under 40 with non-small cell lung cancer. The sequencing sample was made of distant non-tumor lung tissue. The gene calls are TRBV10-3 and TRBJ1-2; D gene uncertain. CDR3 bases: TGTACCATCAGTGAAGGAGACTCGTACTATGGCAACACCTTC. It yields the protein CTISEGDSYYGNTF.